This entry concerns a single T cell receptor beta chain. Its antigen is still unknown. TCRdb re-called the 5' RACE reads with MiXCR, one entry per CDR3 protein. The sample shows hundreds of thousands of distinct CDR3 sequences, around 16% of them seen only once. This record comes from a study of T-cell memory formation after mild COVID-19. The CDR3 has 16 amino acids. J lost 0 bases, V lost 7 bases, and 9 bases had no gene match. Study-wide results and caveats: CM and EM subsets held most contracting CD4+ clones; EMRA held CD8+ ones. Cross-reactive memory seemingly joined, as some responding clones were found in pre-infection memory. Clonal second-wave expansions that peaked on day 37 had unconfirmed SARS-CoV-2 specificity. Among clones contracting day 15 to 85, CD4/CD8 was balanced, whereas later expanders leaned CD4+.

The material sequenced was PBMCs or a T cell subset sorted from them (not recorded which). The sequence came from an adult woman who had mild COVID-19 (a few samples of this study predate the infection). Cell type and time point are not known. This chain links TRBV23-1 with TRBJ2-3, with 8 positions matching TRBD1. TRBV23-1 is sorted into the ORF group, with uncertain function. The CDR3, as DNA: TGCGCCAGCAACCCGAGGACAGGGATTAGCACAGATACGCAGTATTTT. It encodes CASNPRTGISTDTQYF.